This T cell receptor beta chain was sequenced in a study of blood T cell repertoires in COVID-19. Study in general: Samples representing acute and convalescent COVID-19 were sourced from the United States, Italy and Spain. PBMCs, B-cell-depleted T cells, or T cells provided the cDNA or gDNA that made up the material.

V shed 0 bases, J shed 5 bases, and the junction held 9 bases outside the gene matches. The germline V gene encodes CDR1 KGHSH and CDR2 LQKENI. The CDR3 is 16 residues long. Original handling: From reference gene primer amplification, estimates of nucleated cell counts were derived. Sequencing was performed with immunoSEQ multiplex PCR; in TCRdb, only in-frame clones are kept and a portion is missing. V and J calls and clone size come straight from that table; D and trimming were deduced from the DNA. The sample has under 250,000 clones; roughly 82% are singletons. The rearrangement joins TRBV18 to TRBJ1-2, with TRBD1 matching over 7 bases. The receptor was derived from a woman between 70 and 85 years old with acute or convalescent COVID-19. The source material was peripheral blood. The CDR3 DNA sequence: TGTGCCAGCTCACCACCGGGACAGAACATTTTATATGGCTACACCTTC. Its protein is CASSPPGQNILYGYTF.